The entry that follows covers one TCR beta chain sequence. One end of the junction is discordant with germline, which a read error may explain. Synthesis of TCR beta cDNA was carried out from 450 to 650 ng total RNA with a constant-region primer. ARM-PCR, slightly modified, supplied the TCR beta libraries through three nested multiplex PCR rounds. Investigators reported that the first two PCR rounds, at roughly 10 cycles each, used TRBV1-TRBV30 forward primers with a C-beta reverse primer. TCRdb itself ran the multiplex PCR reads through MiXCR, one entry per CDR3 protein. The sample consists of approximately 340,000 distinct CDR3 sequences, about 65% of them appearing once. Both blood RNA, taken from unsorted whole blood, and germline DNA were extracted. The sample comes from a study of tumor-infiltrating lymphocytes in primary liver carcinoma. The wider study: Surgical resection was used to treat these primary liver carcinoma patients.

Germline values: CDR1 MNHNY, CDR2 SVGAGI (reference sequence). The CDR3 spans 14 residues. Sequenced: peripheral blood. The chain is built from TRBV6-6 and TRBJ2-7; maybe TRBD1 (5 bases). This clonotype was sampled from a man aged 35-49 years with primary liver carcinoma and hepatitis B virus infection. The CDR3 is CASSYLDTSHEQYF. The CDR3, as DNA: TGTGCCAGCAGTTACTTGGACACCTCCCACGAGCAGTACTTC.